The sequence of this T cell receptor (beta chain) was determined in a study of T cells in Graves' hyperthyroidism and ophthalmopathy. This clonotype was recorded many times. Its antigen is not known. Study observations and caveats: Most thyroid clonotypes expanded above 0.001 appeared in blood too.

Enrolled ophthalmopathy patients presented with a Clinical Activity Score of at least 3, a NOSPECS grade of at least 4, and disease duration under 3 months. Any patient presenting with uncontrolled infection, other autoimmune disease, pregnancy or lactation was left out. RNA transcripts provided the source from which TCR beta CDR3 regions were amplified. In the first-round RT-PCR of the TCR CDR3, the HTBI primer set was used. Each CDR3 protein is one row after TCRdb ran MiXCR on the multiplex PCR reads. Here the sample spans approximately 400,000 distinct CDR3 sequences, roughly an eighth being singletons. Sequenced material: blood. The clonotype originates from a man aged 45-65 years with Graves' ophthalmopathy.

The chain's CDR3 is CSTMTGASEQYF. CDR3 coding DNA: TGCAGCACAATGACAGGGGCCTCCGAGCAGTACTTC. The chain employs TRBV29-1 and TRBJ2-7, with 8 bases that match TRBD1. Trimming cost V 8 bases and J 6 bases; bases outside gene matches: 9. The CDR3 has 12 amino acids. Germline lookup yields CDR1 SQVTM and CDR2 ANQGSEA.